The following is a T cell receptor beta chain sequence with its context. Its antigen is undetermined. The sample is drawn from a study of T cell repertoires in cytomegalovirus infection. Study-level results: The ex vivo response was dominated by HLA-C-restricted CMV-specific TCR beta clonotypes.

Per the germline V gene, CDR1 is SGHVS and CDR2 is FNYEAQ. The V end lost 1 base, the J end lost 5 bases, and 11 bases lay between the germline ends. The CDR3 runs 15 residues. TCRdb passed the reads through MiXCR, listing each CDR3 protein once. In the table there are fewer than 250,000 distinct CDR3 sequences, over 20% of which are singletons. V and J are TRBV7-6 and TRBJ2-2; TRBD2 is a possible D gene (6 bases). This clonotype was sampled from a human donor in good health (CMV status not recorded). Some clones in this sample may be carry-over from other donors' samples. Source material: CD8+ T cells from PBMCs. The CDR3 sequence: CASSLEGGATGELFF. The CDR3 DNA reads TGTGCCAGCAGCTTAGAGGGAGGAGCTACCGGGGAGCTGTTTTTT.